Shown below are 6 T cell receptor beta chains from a single sample sequenced in a study of T cell changes during pregnancy in multiple sclerosis. Sequenced by immunoSEQ multiplex PCR; TCRdb stores in-frame clones only, minus some. The table includes 50,000 to 70,000 clones, roughly 92% detected once. Source: peripheral blood, taken in the second trimester of pregnancy. Every receptor here comes from a female donor with multiple sclerosis, enrolled in a pregnancy study.

The rearrangement links TRBV6-5 to TRBJ1-2; D ambiguous. This CDR3 is built from 15 residues. The germline V gene encodes CDR1 MNHEY and CDR2 SVGAGI. V was clipped by 8 bases and J by 6 bases, with 22 bases between them. DNA of the CDR3: TGTGCCAGCGGTAGTCCTGACGGGGAGAAGGATGGCTACACCTTC. Translation: CASGSPDGEKDGYTF.

The chain employs TRBV7-9 and TRBJ1-1; 7 nucleotides line up with TRBD1. This CDR3 spans 12 amino acids. Germline CDR1 SEHNR, CDR2 FQNEAQ (reference sequence). V shed 8 bases and J 5 bases; nucleotides not matched to a gene: 5. CDR3: CASGQGVTEAFF. In DNA, the CDR3 is TGTGCCAGCGGCCAGGGGGTAACTGAAGCTTTCTTT.

The gene calls are TRBV4-1 and TRBJ1-1, with D unresolved. CDR3 length equals 14 residues. Germline CDR1 is MGHRA and CDR2 is YSYEKL. With 4 bases removed from V and 1 base from J, the gap between germline ends came to 10 bases. The CDR3 reads CASSPGGSNTEAFF. CDR3 DNA: TGCGCCAGCAGCCCTGGAGGGTCGAACACTGAAGCTTTCTTT.

The chain combines TRBV6-4 with TRBJ1-6; 7 bases match TRBD1. Germline V gene lookup returns CDR1 MRHNA and CDR2 SNTAGT. CDR3 length: 14 amino acids. V dropped 5 bases and J dropped 5; count of bases not matched to a gene: 3. The chain's CDR3 is CASSPTGNNSPLHF. The CDR3 nucleotides read TGTGCCAGCAGTCCGACAGGGAATAATTCACCCCTCCACTTT.

The J gene is TRBJ2-5, the V gene TRBV5-3; 7 nucleotides agree with TRBD2. TRBV5-3 is an ORF, with its function uncertain. This CDR3 comprises 18 residues. The J segment lost 0 bases and the V segment lost 3 bases, leaving 14 bases of the junction unmatched. DNA of the CDR3: TGTGCCAGAAGCTCGCCGGGGCTAGCGGACTCGTACCAAGAGACCCAGTACTTC. It translates to CARSSPGLADSYQETQYF.

The chain joins TRBV4-3 to TRBJ2-7; tentatively, D is TRBD2 (6 bases). The CDR3 consists of 16 residues. Germline CDR1 is LGHNA and CDR2 is YSLEER. V lost 3 bases and J lost 4, with 19 bases in between. The CDR3 here is CASSQGLLGSRYEQYF. CDR3 sequence (DNA): TGCGCCAGCAGCCAGGGACTCCTAGGGAGCAGGTACGAGCAGTACTTC.